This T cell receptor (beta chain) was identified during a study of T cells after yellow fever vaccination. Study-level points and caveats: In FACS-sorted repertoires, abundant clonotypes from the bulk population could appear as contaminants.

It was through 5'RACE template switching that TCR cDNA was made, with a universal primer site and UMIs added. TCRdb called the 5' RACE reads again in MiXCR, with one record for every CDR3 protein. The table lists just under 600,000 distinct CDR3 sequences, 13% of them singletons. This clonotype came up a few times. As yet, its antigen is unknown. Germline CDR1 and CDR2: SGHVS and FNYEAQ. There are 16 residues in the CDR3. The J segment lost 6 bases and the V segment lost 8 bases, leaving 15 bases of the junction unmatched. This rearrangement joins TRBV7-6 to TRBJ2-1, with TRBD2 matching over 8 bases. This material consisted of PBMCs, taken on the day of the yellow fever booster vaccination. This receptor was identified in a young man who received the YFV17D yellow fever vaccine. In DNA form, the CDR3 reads TGTGCCAGCCTCAGAACCGGGACTAGTCGCCTCAATGAGCAGTTCTTC. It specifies CASLRTGTSRLNEQFF.